This T cell receptor (beta chain) was retrieved from a study of neurological immune-mediated disorders. In this sample, this clonotype turned up many times. MiXCR, run by TCRdb on the 5' RACE reads, gives a single entry per CDR3 protein. The table records about 120,000 distinct CDR3 sequences, roughly 3.1% of them present only once. Deletions cut 4 bases from V and 3 bases from J, with 6 bases between. Per the germline V gene, CDR1 is DFQATT and CDR2 is SNEGSKA (reference sequence). The CDR3 runs 11 residues. This TCR derives from a woman in her 30s with multiple sclerosis. The sample comprised PBMCs. J is TRBJ1-1 and V is TRBV20-1, with a tentative D call TRBD1 (6 bases). CDR3 region: CSATGDTEAFF. The CDR3 nucleotides are TGCAGTGCTACAGGGGACACTGAAGCTTTCTTT.